In this sample, the clone carrying this T cell receptor beta chain turned up once. This sample is drawn from a study of blood T cell repertoires in COVID-19. Study in general: Whether acute or convalescent, the COVID-19 samples came from the United States, Italy and Spain. PBMCs, B-cell-depleted T cells, or T cells provided the cDNA or gDNA that made up the material.

Germline V gives CDR1 SGDLS, CDR2 YYNGEE. The CDR3 has 14 residues. V lost 4 bases, J lost 5 bases, and 13 bases lay in between. Per the original data handling: Quantification of nucleated cells was approximated via reference gene primer amplification. The assay was immunoSEQ multiplex PCR, and TCRdb's table has in-frame clones only and misses some. V, J and clone size are those of that table, while D and trimming were read from the DNA. The table records roughly 98,000 clones, around 82% of them present only once. This sequence was found in a man aged 70 or older with active or convalescent COVID-19. The chain links TRBV9 to TRBJ2-1; D possibly corresponds to TRBD2 (5 bases). The sample taken for sequencing was peripheral blood. CDR3 amino acids: CASSTRTPNNEQFF. The CDR3 coding sequence is TGTGCCAGCAGCACCCGGACTCCCAACAATGAGCAGTTCTTC.